The 25 T cell receptor beta chains below were found in one sample sequenced in a study of brain T cells in children with intractable seizures. Sequenced by immunoSEQ multiplex PCR; TCRdb stores in-frame clones only, minus some. In the table there are 65,000 to 85,000 clones, 93% of which are singletons. Material: peripheral blood, obtained at surgery. These receptors all stem from a boy less than two years old with tuberous sclerosis and intractable seizures.

This rearrangement joins TRBV30 to TRBJ2-5; TRBD2 matches at 9 bases. The CDR3 has 14 amino acids. Germline V gives CDR1 GTSNPN, CDR2 SVGIG (reference sequence). The V gene end was trimmed by 0 bases and the J gene end by 2 bases; junction bases not matched to a gene: 1. CDR3: CAWSVAGGQETQYF. The CDR3 coding sequence is TGTGCCTGGAGTGTAGCGGGGGGACAAGAGACCCAGTACTTC.

This clone was seen more than once but under ten times. The CDR3 region is CASSLRGDQPQHF. CDR3 DNA sequence: TGCGCCAGCAGCTTGCGAGGAGATCAGCCCCAGCATTTT. The chain is built from TRBV5-1 and TRBJ1-5; the D is unclear. From germline, CDR1 is SGHRS and CDR2 YFSETQ. The CDR3 consists of 13 residues. Trimming pared 1 base from V and 5 bases from J, leaving 7 bases between.

The V and J genes are TRBV24-1 and TRBJ2-6; 8 positions agree with TRBD1. Germline V gene lookup returns CDR1 KGHDR and CDR2 SFDVKD. This CDR3 has 16 residues. After removal of 9 bases from V and 0 bases from J, the junction contained 6 bases not matched to a gene. CDR3 bases: TGTGCCACCCAGGGACAGGAGATCTCTGGGGCCAACGTCCTGACTTTC. It translates to CATQGQEISGANVLTF.

The rearrangement joins TRBV21-1 to TRBJ2-7; the table's D call of TRBD1 was not tested on the DNA. TRBV21-1 is a pseudogene locus. The CDR3 is 12 residues long. The CDR3 DNA reads as TGTGCCAGCCGACAGGGAACCTACGAGCAGTACTTC. Amino acid sequence: CASRQGTYEQYF.

The chain is built from TRBV5-1 and TRBJ2-5; 9 bases line up with TRBD2. This CDR3 region has 16 residues. Per the germline V gene, CDR1 is SGHRS and CDR2 is YFSETQ. The V gene end was trimmed by 2 bases and the J gene end by 5 bases; junction bases not matched to a gene: 10. Here the CDR3 reads CASSFWASGDRETQYF. The CDR3 DNA follows: TGCGCCAGCAGCTTTTGGGCTAGCGGGGATCGGGAGACCCAGTACTTC. Complete variable domain (other parts from reference TRBV5-1 and TRBJ2-5): KAGVTQTPRYLIKTRGQQVTLSCSPISGHRSVSWYQQTPGQGLQFLFEYFSETQRNKGNFPGRFSGRQFSNSRSEMNVSTLELGDSALYLCASSFWASGDRETQYFGPGTRLLVL.

The genes are TRBV30 and TRBJ1-5; maybe TRBD1 (5 bases). Trimming took 3 bases from V and 5 from J, leaving 20 bases between them. CDR1 and CDR2 from the germline V gene are GTSNPN and SVGIG (reference sequence). This CDR3 comprises 16 residues. DNA for the CDR3: TGTGCCTGGAGGAAGTACCCGGGGCGGGCAGATCAGCCCCAGCATTTT. It translates to CAWRKYPGRADQPQHF.

This rearrangement joins TRBV30 to TRBJ1-1; 11 bases are a match to TRBD1. The CDR3 covers 13 residues. With 8 bases clipped from V and 5 bases from J, the junction kept 7 bases outside the gene matches. Germline-derived CDR1 and CDR2 are GTSNPN and SVGIG (reference sequence). The CDR3: CAGRTGGRTEAFF. The CDR3 nucleotides are TGTGCCGGTCGGACAGGGGGCAGGACTGAAGCTTTCTTT.

This clone was detected once. The V gene is TRBV24-1, the J gene TRBJ2-7; 9 bases are a match to TRBD1. The CDR3 is 15 amino acids. J gave up 2 bases and V 7 bases, and 8 bases lay outside the gene matches. The V gene's germline CDR1 is KGHDR and CDR2 SFDVKD. The CDR3 is CATRAGQGTTYEQYF. The CDR3 nucleotides are TGTGCCACCAGGGCGGGACAGGGAACCACCTACGAGCAGTACTTC.

CDR3 sequence (DNA): TGTGCCAGTCCGAGAGATAACGGCCAAGAGACCCAGTACTTC. Residues: CASPRDNGQETQYF. V and J are TRBV2 and TRBJ2-5; D call uncertain. V dropped 9 bases and J dropped 1 base, with 15 bases sitting between them. CDR1 is SNHLY and CDR2 is FYNNEI in the germline V gene. The CDR3 is 14 residues long. Full variable domain (rest looked up from reference TRBV2 and TRBJ2-5): EPEVTQTPSHQVTQMGQEVILRCVPISNHLYFYWYRQILGQKVEFLVSFYNNEISEKSEIFDDQFSVERPDGSNFTLKIRSTKLEDSAMYFCASPRDNGQETQYFGPGTRLLVL.

This clone was recorded once. The chain joins TRBV29-1 to TRBJ2-5; D may be TRBD1 (6 bases). The germline gives CDR1 SQVTM, CDR2 ANQGSEA. The V end lost 6 bases, the J end lost 3 bases, and 11 bases lay between the germline ends. The CDR3 runs 12 residues. The CDR3 DNA sequence: TGCAGCGTATTAGGGGGAGAAGAGACCCAGTACTTC. Protein sequence: CSVLGGEETQYF.

The V call is TRBV5-1, the J call TRBJ1-2, with D tentatively TRBD1 (6 bases). This CDR3 has 15 amino acids. Germline-derived CDR1 and CDR2 are SGHRS and YFSETQ. Trimming stripped 0 bases from V and 6 bases from J, with 15 bases between. The CDR3: CASSLDRGAVDGYTF. The CDR3, as DNA: TGCGCCAGCAGCTTGGACCGGGGGGCCGTCGATGGCTACACCTTC.

This chain links TRBV7-9 with TRBJ2-2, with 13 bases matching TRBD2. The CDR3 has 18 residues. The germline CDR1 and CDR2 sequences are SEHNR and FQNEAQ (reference sequence). Trimming cost V 5 bases and J 4 bases; bases outside gene matches: 10. The CDR3 region has the DNA TGTGCCAGCAGCCCAAGACTAGCGGGGGGCCGATGCACCGGGGAGCTGTTTTTT. Residues: CASSPRLAGGRCTGELFF.

The chain uses TRBV5-5 and TRBJ2-7; D uncertain. Germline lookup yields CDR1 SGHKS and CDR2 YYEKEE (reference sequence). The CDR3 is made up of 14 amino acids. Trimming removed 4 bases at V and 5 bases at J, with 16 bases between. The CDR3: CASSPQLRTNEQYF. The CDR3 bases are TGTGCCAGCAGCCCCCAACTCAGAACCAACGAGCAGTACTTC.

The chain joins TRBV28 to TRBJ2-7; possibly TRBD2 for D (5 bases). CDR3 length: 15 residues. CDR1 MDHEN and CDR2 SYDVKM come from the germline V gene. V was shortened by 1 base and J by 2 bases, with 12 bases between the two germline ends. The CDR3 nucleotides are TGTGCCAGCAGTTTATTAGGAGGAGTCCCCTACGAGCAGTACTTC. Translating gives CASSLLGGVPYEQYF.

This clone appeared once. The chain employs TRBV24-1 and TRBJ2-4, with D possibly matching TRBD1 (5 bases). Germline V gives CDR1 KGHDR, CDR2 SFDVKD. Trimming removed 3 bases at V and 6 bases at J, with 11 bases between. The CDR3 has 14 residues. The CDR3 coding sequence is TGTGCCACCAGTGATGGCAGGGTGGGAAACATTCAGTACTTC. Encoded protein: CATSDGRVGNIQYF.

V is TRBV6-1 and J is TRBJ2-5, with 7 bases lining up with TRBD1. Per the germline V gene, CDR1 is MNHNS and CDR2 is SASEGT. The CDR3 has 15 amino acids. After removal of 3 bases from V and 7 bases from J, the junction contained 11 bases not matched to a gene. CDR3 sequence (DNA): TGTGCCAGCAGTGAGCAGGGACAGATATTAACGACCCAGTACTTC. Translating gives CASSEQGQILTTQYF.

The chain recombines TRBV19 with TRBJ1-6; no clear D. Between the trimmed V and J ends, which lost 7 bases and 8 bases, there was a span of 15 bases. Germline loops: CDR1 LNHDA, CDR2 SQIVND (reference sequence). The CDR3 runs to 14 residues. The CDR3, as DNA: TGTGCCAGTACGGCGCGTCGGTCGGATTCACCCCTCCACTTT. Its protein is CASTARRSDSPLHF.

The chain has TRBV19 and TRBJ1-4; 9 nucleotides match TRBD1. There are 15 residues in the CDR3. CDR1 is LNHDA and CDR2 is SQIVND in the germline V gene (reference sequence). The V segment lost 5 bases and the J segment 4 bases; nucleotides outside the gene matches: 5. CDR3 in amino acids: CASSSGTGSNEKLFF. The CDR3 DNA is TGTGCCAGTAGTTCTGGGACAGGGAGTAATGAAAAACTGTTTTTT.

The chain uses TRBV5-4 and TRBJ2-2; D may be TRBD2 (5 bases). The V end lost 5 bases, the J end lost 4 bases, and 18 bases lay between the germline ends. The CDR3 totals 16 residues. Germline loops: CDR1 SGHNT, CDR2 YYREEE (reference sequence). The CDR3 nucleotides are TGTGCCAGCAGTCCGGCCAGCGGTCCTTCCACCGGGGAGCTGTTTTTT. Residues: CASSPASGPSTGELFF.

The V call is TRBV18, the J call TRBJ2-7; D gene ambiguous. Trimming removed 1 base at V and 6 bases at J, with 7 bases between. The germline gives CDR1 KGHSH, CDR2 LQKENI. The CDR3 runs 12 residues. In DNA, the CDR3 is TGTGCCAGCTCACCACGCTCCCTCGAGCAGTACTTC. Translation gives CASSPRSLEQYF. The full variable domain, its missing parts supplied by reference TRBV18 and TRBJ2-7, is NAGVMQNPRHLVRRRGQEARLRCSPMKGHSHVYWYRQLPEEGLKFMVYLQKENIIDESGMPKERFSAEFPKEGPSILRIQQVVRGDSAAYFCASSPRSLEQYFGPGTRLTVT.

This chain joins TRBV7-9 and TRBJ2-3; D remains unclear. Germline values: CDR1 SEHNR, CDR2 FQNEAQ (reference sequence). Trimming took 5 bases from V and 6 from J, leaving 12 bases between them. The CDR3 runs 13 residues. The CDR3 spells CASSEAGLDTQYF. The DNA of the CDR3 is TGTGCCAGCAGCGAGGCCGGGTTGGATACGCAGTATTTT.

The rearrangement joins TRBV19 to TRBJ1-1; D not resolved. CDR1 LNHDA and CDR2 SQIVND come from the germline V gene (reference sequence). V lost 7 bases and J lost 5, with 11 bases in between. CDR3 length equals 12 residues. The CDR3 DNA follows: TGTGCCAGTAATTTTGGGAGGACTGAAGCTTTCTTT. Its protein is CASNFGRTEAFF.

This chain uses TRBV6-2 or TRBV6-3 with TRBJ2-6, with D possibly matching TRBD2 (5 bases). This CDR3 region has 15 residues. CDR1 and CDR2 from the germline V gene are MNHEY and SVGEGT. Trimming stripped 6 bases from V and 3 bases from J, with 12 bases between. The CDR3 coding sequence is TGTGCCAGCAGCCCGACTAATTTTGGGGCCAACGTCCTGACTTTC. It yields the protein CASSPTNFGANVLTF.

CDR3 coding DNA: TGTGCCAGCAGCGTAGGGCTAAGCGGGGGGGCCCTCTATGAGCAGTTCTTC. Its translation is CASSVGLSGGALYEQFF. This chain uses TRBV4-2 with TRBJ2-1; 10 bases align to TRBD2. The CDR3 extends over 17 amino acids. The V segment lost 5 bases and the J segment 8 bases; nucleotides outside the gene matches: 15. Germline loops: CDR1 LGHNA, CDR2 YNFKEQ.

The chain uses TRBV29-1 and TRBJ1-2, with D perhaps matching TRBD1 (6 bases). This CDR3 is 13 amino acids long. Trimming removed 3 bases at V and 5 bases at J, with 13 bases between. The germline CDR1 and CDR2 sequences are SQVTM and ANQGSEA. DNA of the CDR3: TGCAGCGTTGACAGGGGTGGATGGTATGGCTACACCTTC. It specifies CSVDRGGWYGYTF. Supplemented by reference TRBV29-1 and TRBJ1-2, the full variable domain reads SAVISQKPSRDICQRGTSLTIQCQVDSQVTMMFWYRQQPGQSLTLIATANQGSEATYESGFVIDKFPISRPNLTFSTLTVSNMSPEDSSIYLCSVDRGGWYGYTFGSGTRLTVV.